This T cell receptor beta chain comes out of a study of T cell responses to AZD1222 COVID-19 vaccine. This CDR3 has 14 amino acids. Trimming took 5 bases from V and 3 from J, leaving 14 bases between them. Germline CDR1 SGHAT, CDR2 FQNNGV. Method: immunoSEQ multiplex PCR; TCRdb's copy keeps in-frame clones and lacks some. This table holds some 100,000 clones, 80% to 90% found once. Sample: peripheral blood, taken 28 days after the second AZD1222 dose. The receptor's source is an adult who received the AZD1222 COVID-19 vaccine. The chain joins TRBV11-2 to TRBJ2-7, with D perhaps TRBD1 (5 bases). Here the CDR3 DNA reads TGTGCCAGCAGCCAAAGGGGCCAGTTCTACGAGCAGTACTTC. It encodes CASSQRGQFYEQYF. The full variable domain, its missing parts supplied by reference TRBV11-2 and TRBJ2-7, is EAGVAQSPRYKIIEKRQSVAFWCNPISGHATLYWYQQILGQGPKLLIQFQNNGVVDDSQLPKDRFSAERLKGVDSTLKIQPAKLEDSAVYLCASSQRGQFYEQYFGPGTRLTVT.